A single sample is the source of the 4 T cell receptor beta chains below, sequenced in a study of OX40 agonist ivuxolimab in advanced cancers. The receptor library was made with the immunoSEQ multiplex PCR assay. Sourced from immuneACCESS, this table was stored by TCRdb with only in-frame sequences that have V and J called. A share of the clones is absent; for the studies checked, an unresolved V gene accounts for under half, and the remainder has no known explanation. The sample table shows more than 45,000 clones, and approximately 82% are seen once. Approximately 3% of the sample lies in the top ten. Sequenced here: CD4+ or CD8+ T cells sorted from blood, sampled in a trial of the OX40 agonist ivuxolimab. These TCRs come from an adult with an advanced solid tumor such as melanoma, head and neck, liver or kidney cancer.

CDR3 coding DNA: TGTGCCAGCACCGACGAGACAGGTTATAGCTCTGGGGCCAACGTCCTGACTTTC. This sequence encodes CASTDETGYSSGANVLTF. J is TRBJ2-6 and V is TRBV7-2; tentatively, D is TRBD1 (6 bases). Germline CDR1 is SGHTA and CDR2 is FQGNSA. CDR3 length: 18 amino acids. V gave up 7 bases and J gave up 0 bases, with 19 bases separating them.

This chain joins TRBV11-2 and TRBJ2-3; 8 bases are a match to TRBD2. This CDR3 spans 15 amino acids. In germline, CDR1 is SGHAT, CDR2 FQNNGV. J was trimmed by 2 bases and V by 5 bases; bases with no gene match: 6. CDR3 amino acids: CASSPGLASTDTQYF. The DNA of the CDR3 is TGTGCCAGCAGCCCTGGACTAGCATCCACAGATACGCAGTATTTT.

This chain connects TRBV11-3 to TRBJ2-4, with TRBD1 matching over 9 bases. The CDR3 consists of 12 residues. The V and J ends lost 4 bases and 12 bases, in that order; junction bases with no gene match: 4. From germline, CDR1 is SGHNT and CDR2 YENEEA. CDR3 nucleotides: TGTGCCAGCAGCTCGGGACAGGGCAATCAGTACTTC. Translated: CASSSGQGNQYF.

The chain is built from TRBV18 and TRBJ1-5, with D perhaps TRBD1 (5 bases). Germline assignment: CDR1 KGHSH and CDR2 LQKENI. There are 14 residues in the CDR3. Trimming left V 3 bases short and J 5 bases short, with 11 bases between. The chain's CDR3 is CASSPVREDQPQHF. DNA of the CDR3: TGTGCCAGCTCACCGGTCAGGGAAGATCAGCCCCAGCATTTT. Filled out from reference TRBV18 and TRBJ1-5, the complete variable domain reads NAGVMQNPRHLVRRRGQEARLRCSPMKGHSHVYWYRQLPEEGLKFMVYLQKENIIDESGMPKERFSAEFPKEGPSILRIQQVVRGDSAAYFCASSPVREDQPQHFGDGTRLSIL.